This T cell receptor beta chain was sequenced during a study of cytomegalovirus exposure and HLA in healthy donors. Study-wide results and caveats: The study put 150 or so TCR beta chains on its list as cytomegalovirus-associated. According to a subsequent analysis, TCR clusters from the first cohort were inclined to appear together in the 120 validation repertoires. Confirmation in vitro established that a few CMV-associated chains were specific for CMV antigens.

This clone was picked up a small number of times. Its specificity is not known. The CDR3 runs 18 residues. Germline values: CDR1 SGHRS, CDR2 YFSETQ. After removal of 2 bases from V and 7 bases from J, the junction contained 18 bases not matched to a gene. The donors were in the roughly 110-subject validation cohort, distinct from the approximately 700-subject first cohort. Sequenced by immunoSEQ multiplex PCR; TCRdb stores in-frame clones only, minus some. The sample lists about 200,000 clones, approximately 82% seen once, with around an eighth in the top ten. Sequences were obtained from PBMCs. The chain joins TRBV5-1 to TRBJ2-1; 7 bases are a match to TRBD2. The source is a woman aged 30 to 39 in good health and CMV-seropositive. The CDR3 loop reads CASSLGPTWGGRVNEQFF. CDR3 nucleotide sequence: TGCGCCAGCAGCTTAGGGCCTACGTGGGGAGGGCGGGTGAATGAGCAGTTCTTC.